This T cell receptor beta chain was sequenced during a study of blood T cell repertoires in COVID-19. Study-wide context: PBMCs, B-cell-depleted T cells, or T cells provided the cDNA or gDNA that made up the material.

Authors' methods: Amplification from reference gene primers served as the basis for estimated nucleated cell counts. Generated by immunoSEQ multiplex PCR, the TCRdb table keeps only in-frame clones and is missing some. The DNA was the basis for D and trimming; V, J and clone size are from that table. The sample consists of around 76,000 clones, approximately 80% of them appearing once. The length of the CDR3 is 15 residues. Germline assignment: CDR1 SEHNR and CDR2 FQNEAQ (reference sequence). J was trimmed by 0 bases and V by 5 bases; bases with no gene match: 3. The origin of this receptor is a woman between 65 and 79 years old with acute or convalescent COVID-19. Material for sequencing was peripheral blood. The chain couples TRBV7-9 to TRBJ2-2; 7 bases agree with TRBD2. The DNA of the CDR3 is TGTGCCAGCAGCCCTGGACTAGCGAACACCGGGGAGCTGTTTTTT. It encodes CASSPGLANTGELFF.